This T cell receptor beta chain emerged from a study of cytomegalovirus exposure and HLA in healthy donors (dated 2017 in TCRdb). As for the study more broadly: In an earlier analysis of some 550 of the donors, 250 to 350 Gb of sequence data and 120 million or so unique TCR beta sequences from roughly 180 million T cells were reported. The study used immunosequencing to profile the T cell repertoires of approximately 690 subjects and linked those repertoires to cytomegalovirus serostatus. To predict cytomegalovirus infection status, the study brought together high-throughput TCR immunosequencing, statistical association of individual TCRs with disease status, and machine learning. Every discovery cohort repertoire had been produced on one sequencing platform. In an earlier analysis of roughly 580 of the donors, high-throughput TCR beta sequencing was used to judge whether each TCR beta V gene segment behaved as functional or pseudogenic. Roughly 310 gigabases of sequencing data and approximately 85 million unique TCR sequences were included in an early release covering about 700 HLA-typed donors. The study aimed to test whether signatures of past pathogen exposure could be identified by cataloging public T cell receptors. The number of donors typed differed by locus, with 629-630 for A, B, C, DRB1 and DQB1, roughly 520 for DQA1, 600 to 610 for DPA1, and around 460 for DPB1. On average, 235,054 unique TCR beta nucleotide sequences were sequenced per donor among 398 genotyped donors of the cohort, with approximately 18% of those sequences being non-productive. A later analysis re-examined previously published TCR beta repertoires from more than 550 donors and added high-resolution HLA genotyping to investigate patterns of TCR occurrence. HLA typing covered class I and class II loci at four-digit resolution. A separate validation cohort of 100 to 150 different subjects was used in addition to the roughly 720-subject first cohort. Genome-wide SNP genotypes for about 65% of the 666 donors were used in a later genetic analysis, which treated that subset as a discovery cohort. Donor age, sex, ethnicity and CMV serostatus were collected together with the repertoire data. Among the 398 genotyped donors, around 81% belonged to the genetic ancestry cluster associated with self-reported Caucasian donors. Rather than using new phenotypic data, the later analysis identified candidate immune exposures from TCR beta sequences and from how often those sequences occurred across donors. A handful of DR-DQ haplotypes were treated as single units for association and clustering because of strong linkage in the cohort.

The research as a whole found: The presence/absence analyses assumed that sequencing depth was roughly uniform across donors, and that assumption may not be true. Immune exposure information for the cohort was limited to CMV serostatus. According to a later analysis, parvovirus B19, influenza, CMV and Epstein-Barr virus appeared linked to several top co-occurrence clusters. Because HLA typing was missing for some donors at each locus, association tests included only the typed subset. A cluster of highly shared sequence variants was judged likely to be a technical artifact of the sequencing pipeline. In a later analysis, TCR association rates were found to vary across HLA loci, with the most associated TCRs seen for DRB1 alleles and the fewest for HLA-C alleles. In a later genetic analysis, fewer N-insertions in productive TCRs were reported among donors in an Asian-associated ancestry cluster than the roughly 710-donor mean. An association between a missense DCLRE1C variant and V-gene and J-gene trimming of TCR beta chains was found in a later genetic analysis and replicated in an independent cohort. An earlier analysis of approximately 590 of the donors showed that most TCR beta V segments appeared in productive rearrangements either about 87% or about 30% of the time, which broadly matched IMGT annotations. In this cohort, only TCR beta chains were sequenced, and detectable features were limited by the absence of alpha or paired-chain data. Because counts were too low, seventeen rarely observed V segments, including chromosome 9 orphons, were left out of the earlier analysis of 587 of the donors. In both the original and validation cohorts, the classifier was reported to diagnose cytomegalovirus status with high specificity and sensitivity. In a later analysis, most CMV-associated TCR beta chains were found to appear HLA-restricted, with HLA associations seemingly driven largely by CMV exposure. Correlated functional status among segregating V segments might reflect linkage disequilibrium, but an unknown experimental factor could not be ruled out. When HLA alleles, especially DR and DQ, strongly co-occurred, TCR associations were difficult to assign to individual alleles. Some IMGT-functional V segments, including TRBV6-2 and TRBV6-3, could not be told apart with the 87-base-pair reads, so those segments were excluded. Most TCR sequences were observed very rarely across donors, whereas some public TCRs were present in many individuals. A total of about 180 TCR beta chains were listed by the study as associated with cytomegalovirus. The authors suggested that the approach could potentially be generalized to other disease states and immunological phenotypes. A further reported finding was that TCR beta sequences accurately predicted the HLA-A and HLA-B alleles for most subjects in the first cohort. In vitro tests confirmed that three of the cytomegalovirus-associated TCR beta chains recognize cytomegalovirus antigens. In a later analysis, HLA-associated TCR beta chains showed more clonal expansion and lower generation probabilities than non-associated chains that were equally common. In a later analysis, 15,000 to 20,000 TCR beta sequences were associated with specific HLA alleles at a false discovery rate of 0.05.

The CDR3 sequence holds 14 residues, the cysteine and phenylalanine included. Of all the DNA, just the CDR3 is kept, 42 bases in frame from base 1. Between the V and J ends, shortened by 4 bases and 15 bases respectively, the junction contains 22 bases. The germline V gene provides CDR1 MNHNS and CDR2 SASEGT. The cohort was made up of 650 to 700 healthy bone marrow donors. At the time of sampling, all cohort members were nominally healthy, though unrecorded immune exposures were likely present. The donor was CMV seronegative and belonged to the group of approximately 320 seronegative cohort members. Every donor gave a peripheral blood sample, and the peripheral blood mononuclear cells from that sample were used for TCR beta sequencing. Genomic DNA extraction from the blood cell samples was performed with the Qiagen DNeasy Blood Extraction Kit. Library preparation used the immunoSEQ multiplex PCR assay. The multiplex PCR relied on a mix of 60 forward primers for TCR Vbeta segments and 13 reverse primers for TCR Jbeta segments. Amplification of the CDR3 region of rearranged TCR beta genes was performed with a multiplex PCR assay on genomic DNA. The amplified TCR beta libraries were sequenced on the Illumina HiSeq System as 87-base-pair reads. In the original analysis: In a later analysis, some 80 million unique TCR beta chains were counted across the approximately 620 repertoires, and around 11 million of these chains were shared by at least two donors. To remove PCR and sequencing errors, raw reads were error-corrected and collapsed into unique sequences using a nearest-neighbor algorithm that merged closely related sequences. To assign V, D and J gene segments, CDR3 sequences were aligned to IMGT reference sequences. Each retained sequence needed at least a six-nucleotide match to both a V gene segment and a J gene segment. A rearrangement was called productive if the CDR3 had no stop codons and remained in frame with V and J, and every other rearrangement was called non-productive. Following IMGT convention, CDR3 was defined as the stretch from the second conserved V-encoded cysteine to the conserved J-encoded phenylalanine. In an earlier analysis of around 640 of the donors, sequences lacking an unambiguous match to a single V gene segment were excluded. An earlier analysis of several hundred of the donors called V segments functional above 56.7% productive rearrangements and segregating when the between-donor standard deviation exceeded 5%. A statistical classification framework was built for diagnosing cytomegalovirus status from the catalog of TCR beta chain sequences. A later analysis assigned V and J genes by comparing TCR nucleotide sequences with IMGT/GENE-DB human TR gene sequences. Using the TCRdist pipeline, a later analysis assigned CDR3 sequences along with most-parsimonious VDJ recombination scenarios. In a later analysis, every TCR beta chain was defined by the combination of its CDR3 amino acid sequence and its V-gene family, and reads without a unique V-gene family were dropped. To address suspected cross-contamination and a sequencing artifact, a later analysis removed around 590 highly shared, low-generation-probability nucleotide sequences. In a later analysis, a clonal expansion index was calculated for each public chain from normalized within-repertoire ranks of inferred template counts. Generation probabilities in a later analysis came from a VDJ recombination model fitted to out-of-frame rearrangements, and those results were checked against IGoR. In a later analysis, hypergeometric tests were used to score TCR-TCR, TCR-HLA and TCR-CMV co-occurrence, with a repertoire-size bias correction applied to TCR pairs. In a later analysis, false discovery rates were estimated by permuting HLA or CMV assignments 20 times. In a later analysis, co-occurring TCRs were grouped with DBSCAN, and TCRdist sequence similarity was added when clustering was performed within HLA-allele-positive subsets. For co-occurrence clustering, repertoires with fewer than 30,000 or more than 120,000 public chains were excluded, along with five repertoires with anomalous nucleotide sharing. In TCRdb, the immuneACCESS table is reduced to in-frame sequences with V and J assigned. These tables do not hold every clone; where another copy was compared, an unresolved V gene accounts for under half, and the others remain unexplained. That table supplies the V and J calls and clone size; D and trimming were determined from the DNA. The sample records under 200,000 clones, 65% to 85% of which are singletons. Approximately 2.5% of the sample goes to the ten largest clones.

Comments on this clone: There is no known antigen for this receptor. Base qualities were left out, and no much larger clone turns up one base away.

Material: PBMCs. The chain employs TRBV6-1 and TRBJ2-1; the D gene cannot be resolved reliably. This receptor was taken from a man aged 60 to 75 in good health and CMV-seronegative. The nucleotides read TGTGCCAGCAGTGCCGCCTATTCGGGTCTCAACCCGTTCTTC. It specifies CASSAAYSGLNPFF.